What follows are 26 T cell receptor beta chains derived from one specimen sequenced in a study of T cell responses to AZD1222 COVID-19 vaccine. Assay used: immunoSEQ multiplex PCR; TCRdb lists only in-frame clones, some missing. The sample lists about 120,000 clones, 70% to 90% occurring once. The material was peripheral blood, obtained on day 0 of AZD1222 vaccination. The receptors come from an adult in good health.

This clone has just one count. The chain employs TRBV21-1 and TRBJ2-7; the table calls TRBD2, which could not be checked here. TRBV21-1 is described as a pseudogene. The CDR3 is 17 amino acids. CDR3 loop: CASSKVGGSGTDYEQYF. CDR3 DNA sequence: TGTGCCAGCAGCAAAGTAGGTGGTAGCGGGACCGACTACGAGCAGTACTTC.

CDR3 sequence: CASSPTTWEQYF. CDR3 nucleotides: TGTGCCAGCAGCCCCACTACCTGGGAGCAGTACTTC. The rearrangement joins TRBV7-2 to TRBJ2-7; the D is unclear. The CDR3 runs to 12 residues. CDR1 and CDR2 (germline): SGHTA, FQGNSA. Trimming took off 5 bases at V and 7 bases at J, with 12 bases between the two ends.

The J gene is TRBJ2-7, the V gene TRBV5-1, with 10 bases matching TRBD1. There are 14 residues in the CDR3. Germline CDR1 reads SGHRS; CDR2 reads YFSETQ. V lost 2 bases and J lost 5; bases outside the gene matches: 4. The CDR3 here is CASSFGQGEDEQYF. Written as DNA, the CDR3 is TGCGCCAGCAGCTTCGGACAGGGGGAGGACGAGCAGTACTTC.

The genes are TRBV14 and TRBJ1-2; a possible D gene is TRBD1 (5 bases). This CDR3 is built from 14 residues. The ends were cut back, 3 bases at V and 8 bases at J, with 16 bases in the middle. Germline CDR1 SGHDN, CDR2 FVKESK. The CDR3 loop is CASSHTTGLRGYTF. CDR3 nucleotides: TGTGCCAGCAGCCATACAACGGGACTTAGGGGCTACACCTTC.

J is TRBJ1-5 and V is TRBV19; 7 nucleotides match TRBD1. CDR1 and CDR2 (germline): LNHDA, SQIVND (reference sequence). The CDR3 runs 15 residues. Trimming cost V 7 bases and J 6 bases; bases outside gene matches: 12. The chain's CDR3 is CASTDDRALGQPQHF. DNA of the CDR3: TGTGCCAGTACCGATGACAGGGCCCTCGGTCAGCCCCAGCATTTT.

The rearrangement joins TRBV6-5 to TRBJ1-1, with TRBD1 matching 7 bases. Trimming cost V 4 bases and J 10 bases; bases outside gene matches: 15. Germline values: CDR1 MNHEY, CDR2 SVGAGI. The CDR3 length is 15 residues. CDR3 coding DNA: TGTGCCAGCAGTTCCCCTCGTCAGGGGGAAGGAGGAGCTTTCTTT. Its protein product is CASSSPRQGEGGAFF.

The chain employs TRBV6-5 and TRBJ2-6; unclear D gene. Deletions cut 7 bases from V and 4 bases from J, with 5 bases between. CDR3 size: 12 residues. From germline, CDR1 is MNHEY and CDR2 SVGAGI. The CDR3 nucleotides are TGTGCCAGCACCTCCGGGGCCAACGTCCTGACTTTC. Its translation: CASTSGANVLTF.

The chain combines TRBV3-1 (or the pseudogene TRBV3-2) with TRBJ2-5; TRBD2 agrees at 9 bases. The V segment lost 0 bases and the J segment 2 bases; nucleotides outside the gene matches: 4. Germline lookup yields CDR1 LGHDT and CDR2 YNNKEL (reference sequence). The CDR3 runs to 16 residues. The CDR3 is CASSQDIAGAQETQYF. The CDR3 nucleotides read TGTGCCAGCAGCCAAGACATAGCGGGGGCTCAAGAGACCCAGTACTTC.

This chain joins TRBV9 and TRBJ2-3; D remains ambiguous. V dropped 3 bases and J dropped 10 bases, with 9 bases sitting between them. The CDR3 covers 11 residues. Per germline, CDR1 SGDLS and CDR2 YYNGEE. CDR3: CASSGLGAQYF. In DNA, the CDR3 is TGTGCCAGCAGCGGGTTAGGTGCGCAGTATTTT.

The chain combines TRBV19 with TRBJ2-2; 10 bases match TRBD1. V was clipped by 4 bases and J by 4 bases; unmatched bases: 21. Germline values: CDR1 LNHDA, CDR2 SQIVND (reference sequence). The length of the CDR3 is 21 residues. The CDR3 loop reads CASSTDPYLDRGTAGTGELFF. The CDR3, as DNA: TGTGCCAGTAGTACCGATCCCTACCTGGACAGGGGGACGGCCGGCACCGGGGAGCTGTTTTTT.

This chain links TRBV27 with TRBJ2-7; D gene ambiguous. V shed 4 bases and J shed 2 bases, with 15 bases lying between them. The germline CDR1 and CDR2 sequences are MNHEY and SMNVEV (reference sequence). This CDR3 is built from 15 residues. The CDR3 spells CASSSPLAGTYEQYF. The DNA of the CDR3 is TGTGCCAGCAGTTCCCCCCTCGCAGGTACCTACGAGCAGTACTTC.

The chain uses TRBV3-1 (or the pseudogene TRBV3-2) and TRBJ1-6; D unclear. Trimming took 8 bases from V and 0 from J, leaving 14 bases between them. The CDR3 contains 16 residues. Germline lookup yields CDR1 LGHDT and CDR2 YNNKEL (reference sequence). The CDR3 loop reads CASGPNWSSYNSPLHF. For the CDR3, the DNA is TGTGCCAGCGGTCCGAACTGGAGCTCCTATAATTCACCCCTCCACTTT.

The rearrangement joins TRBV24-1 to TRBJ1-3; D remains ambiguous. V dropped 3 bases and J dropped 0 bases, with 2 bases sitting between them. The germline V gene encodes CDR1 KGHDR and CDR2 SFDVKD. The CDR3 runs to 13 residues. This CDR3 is CATSDHSGNTIYF. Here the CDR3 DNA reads TGTGCCACCAGTGATCACTCTGGAAACACCATATATTTT.

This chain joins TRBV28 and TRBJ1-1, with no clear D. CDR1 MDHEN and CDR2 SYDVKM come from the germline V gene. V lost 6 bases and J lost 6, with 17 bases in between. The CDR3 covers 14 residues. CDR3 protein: CASRIELGIAEAFF. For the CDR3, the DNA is TGTGCCAGCAGGATAGAACTCGGGATTGCTGAAGCTTTCTTT.

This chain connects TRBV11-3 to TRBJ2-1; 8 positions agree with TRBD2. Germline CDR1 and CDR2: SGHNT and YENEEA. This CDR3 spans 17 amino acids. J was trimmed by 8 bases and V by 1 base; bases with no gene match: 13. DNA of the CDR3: TGTGCCAGCAGCTTAGGCGTGCGGGGGGCCCCGAGCGATGAGCAGTTCTTC. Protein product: CASSLGVRGAPSDEQFF.

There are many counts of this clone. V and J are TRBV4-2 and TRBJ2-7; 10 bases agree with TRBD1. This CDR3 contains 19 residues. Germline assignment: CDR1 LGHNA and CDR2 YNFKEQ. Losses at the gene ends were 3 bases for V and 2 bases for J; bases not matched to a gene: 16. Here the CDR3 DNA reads TGTGCCAGCAGCCATGATAGCAACCCGGGACAGGGGTTTCCCTACGAGCAGTACTTC. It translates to CASSHDSNPGQGFPYEQYF.

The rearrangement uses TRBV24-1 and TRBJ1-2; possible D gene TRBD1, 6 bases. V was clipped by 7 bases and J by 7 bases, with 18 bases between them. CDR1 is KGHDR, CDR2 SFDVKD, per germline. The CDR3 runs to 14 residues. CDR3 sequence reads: CATSPRQGSFGYTF. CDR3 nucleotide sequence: TGTGCCACCAGCCCTAGGCAGGGGTCATTTGGCTACACCTTC.

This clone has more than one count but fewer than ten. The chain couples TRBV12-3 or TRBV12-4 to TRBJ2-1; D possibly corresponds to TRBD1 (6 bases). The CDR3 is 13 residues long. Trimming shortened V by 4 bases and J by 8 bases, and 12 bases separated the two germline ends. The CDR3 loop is CASSSQNRDEQFF. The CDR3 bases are TGTGCCAGCAGTTCCCAGAACAGGGATGAGCAGTTCTTC.

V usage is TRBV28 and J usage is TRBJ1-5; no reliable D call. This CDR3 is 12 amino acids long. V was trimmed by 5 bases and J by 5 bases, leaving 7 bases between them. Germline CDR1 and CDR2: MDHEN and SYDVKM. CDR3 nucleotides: TGTGCCAGCAGTCAAAAACATCAGCCCCAGCATTTT. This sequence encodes CASSQKHQPQHF.

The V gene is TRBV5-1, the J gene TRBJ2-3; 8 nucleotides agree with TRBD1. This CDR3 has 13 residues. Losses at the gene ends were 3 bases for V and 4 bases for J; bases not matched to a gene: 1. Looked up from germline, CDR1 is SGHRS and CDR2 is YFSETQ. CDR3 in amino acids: CASSWGQADTQYF. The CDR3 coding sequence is TGCGCCAGCAGCTGGGGACAGGCAGATACGCAGTATTTT. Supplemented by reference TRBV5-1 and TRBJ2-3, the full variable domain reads KAGVTQTPRYLIKTRGQQVTLSCSPISGHRSVSWYQQTPGQGLQFLFEYFSETQRNKGNFPGRFSGRQFSNSRSEMNVSTLELGDSALYLCASSWGQADTQYFGPGTRLTVL.

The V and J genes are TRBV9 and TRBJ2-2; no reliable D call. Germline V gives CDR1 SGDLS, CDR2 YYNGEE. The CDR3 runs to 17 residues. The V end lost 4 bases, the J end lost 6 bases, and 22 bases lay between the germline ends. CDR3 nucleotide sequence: TGTGCCAGCAGCATTAGACCTAGGGAATCGCGACCCGGGGAGCTGTTTTTT. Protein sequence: CASSIRPRESRPGELFF.

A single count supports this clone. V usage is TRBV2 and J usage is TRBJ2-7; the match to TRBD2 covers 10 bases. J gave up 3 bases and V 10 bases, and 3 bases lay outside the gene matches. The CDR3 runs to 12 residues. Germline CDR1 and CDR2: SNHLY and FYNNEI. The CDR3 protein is CATLAGNYEQYF. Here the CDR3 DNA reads TGTGCCACACTAGCGGGGAACTACGAGCAGTACTTC.

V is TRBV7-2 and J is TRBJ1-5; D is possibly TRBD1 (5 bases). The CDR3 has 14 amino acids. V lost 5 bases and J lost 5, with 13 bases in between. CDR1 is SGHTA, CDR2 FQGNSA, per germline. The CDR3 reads CASSKEGIHQPQHF. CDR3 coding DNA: TGTGCCAGCAGCAAGGAGGGGATTCATCAGCCCCAGCATTTT.

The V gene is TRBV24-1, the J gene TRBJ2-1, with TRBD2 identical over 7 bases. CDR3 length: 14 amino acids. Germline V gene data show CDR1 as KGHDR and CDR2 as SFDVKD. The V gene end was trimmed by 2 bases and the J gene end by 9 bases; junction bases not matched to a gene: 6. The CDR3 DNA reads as TGTGCCACCAGTGATTCTGGGAGGGCCCCTGAGCAGTTCTTC. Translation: CATSDSGRAPEQFF.

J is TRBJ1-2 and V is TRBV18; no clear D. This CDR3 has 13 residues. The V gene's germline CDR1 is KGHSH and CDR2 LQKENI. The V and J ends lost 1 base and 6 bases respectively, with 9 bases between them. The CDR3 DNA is TGTGCCAGCTCACCACTACAGAAGGATGGCTACACCTTC. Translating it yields CASSPLQKDGYTF. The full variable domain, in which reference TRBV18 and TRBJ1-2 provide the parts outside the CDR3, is NAGVMQNPRHLVRRRGQEARLRCSPMKGHSHVYWYRQLPEEGLKFMVYLQKENIIDESGMPKERFSAEFPKEGPSILRIQQVVRGDSAAYFCASSPLQKDGYTFGSGTRLTVV.

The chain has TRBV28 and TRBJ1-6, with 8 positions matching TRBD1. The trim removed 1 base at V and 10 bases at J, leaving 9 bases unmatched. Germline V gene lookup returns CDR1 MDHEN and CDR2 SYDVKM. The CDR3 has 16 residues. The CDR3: CASSLYSGQVQSPLHF. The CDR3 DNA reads TGTGCCAGCAGTTTATACTCGGGACAGGTACAGTCACCCCTCCACTTT.